The 3 T cell receptor beta chains listed next were all sequenced from one sample in a study of cytomegalovirus exposure and HLA in healthy donors (dated by TCRdb to about 2017). Library creation used the immunoSEQ multiplex PCR assay. A mixture of 60 forward primers for TCR Vbeta segments and 13 reverse primers for TCR Jbeta segments was used in the multiplex PCR. Drawn from immuneACCESS, this table holds only the in-frame rearrangements with V and J called that TCRdb kept. Clones are partly lost; checked studies trace under half to an unresolved V gene and leave the rest unexplained. Counted in this sample were around 140,000 clones; about 80% of them appeared once. The ten largest clones add up to around 9.7% of the sample. Sequences were obtained from PBMCs. These receptors were obtained from a woman aged 60-75 years in good health and CMV-seropositive.

V and J are TRBV28 and TRBJ2-3, with 10 bases matching TRBD2. The CDR3 length is 16 residues. The germline CDR1 and CDR2 sequences are MDHEN and SYDVKM. J lost 0 bases, V lost 7 bases, and 7 bases had no gene match. The CDR3 DNA follows: TGTGCCAGCAACCCAGGACTAGCGGCTAGCACAGATACGCAGTATTTT. Protein: CASNPGLAASTDTQYF.

The rearrangement links TRBV27 to TRBJ1-2, with TRBD1 matching 7 bases. The V and J ends lost 6 bases and 1 base, in that order; junction bases with no gene match: 11. The CDR3 extends over 16 amino acids. Per the germline V gene, CDR1 is MNHEY and CDR2 is SMNVEV (reference sequence). CDR3 coding DNA: TGTGCCAGCAGGTTAAGCTCGACAGGGCTTAACTATGGCTACACCTTC. Its translation is CASRLSSTGLNYGYTF.

In regard to this clone: Mismatch with germline at one junction end may stem from a read error. The V and J genes are TRBV30 and TRBJ2-7, with no clear D. Germline V gene sequence: CDR1 GTSNPN, CDR2 SVGIG (reference sequence). The CDR3 is made up of 11 amino acids. Here the CDR3 reads CARSSPYEQYF. Here the CDR3 DNA reads TGTGCCAGGAGTTCTCCCTACGAGCAGTACTTC.